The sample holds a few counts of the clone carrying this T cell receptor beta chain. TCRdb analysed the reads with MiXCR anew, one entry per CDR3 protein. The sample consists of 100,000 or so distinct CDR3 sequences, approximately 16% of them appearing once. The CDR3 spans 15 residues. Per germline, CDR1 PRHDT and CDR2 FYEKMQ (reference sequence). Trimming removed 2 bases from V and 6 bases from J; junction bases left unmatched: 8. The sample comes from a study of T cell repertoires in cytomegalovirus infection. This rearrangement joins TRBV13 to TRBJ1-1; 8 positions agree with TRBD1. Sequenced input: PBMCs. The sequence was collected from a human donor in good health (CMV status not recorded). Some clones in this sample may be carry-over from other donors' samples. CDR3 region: CASSLRGQGLPEAFF. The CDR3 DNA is TGTGCCAGCAGCTTAAGAGGACAGGGACTCCCTGAAGCTTTCTTT.